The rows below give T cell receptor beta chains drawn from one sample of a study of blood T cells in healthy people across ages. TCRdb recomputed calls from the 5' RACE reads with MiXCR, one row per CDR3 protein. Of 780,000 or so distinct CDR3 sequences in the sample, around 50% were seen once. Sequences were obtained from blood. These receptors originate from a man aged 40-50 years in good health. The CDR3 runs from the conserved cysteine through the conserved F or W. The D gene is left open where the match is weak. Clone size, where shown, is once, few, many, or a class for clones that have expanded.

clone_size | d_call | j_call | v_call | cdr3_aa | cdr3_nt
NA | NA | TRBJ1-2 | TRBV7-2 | CASSPIRGQGYTF | TGTGCCAGCAGCCCCATTCGGGGCCAAGGCTACACCTTC
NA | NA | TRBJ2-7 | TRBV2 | CASSELGPGYEQYF | TGTGCCAGCAGTGAATTAGGCCCCGGCTACGAGCAGTACTTC
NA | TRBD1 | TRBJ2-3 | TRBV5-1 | CASSLAPGGDTDTQYF | TGCGCCAGCAGCTTGGCCCCAGGGGGTGACACAGATACGCAGTATTTT
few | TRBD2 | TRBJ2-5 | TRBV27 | CASSLSGLAGVETQYF | TGTGCCAGCAGTTTATCGGGACTAGCGGGAGTTGAGACCCAGTACTTC
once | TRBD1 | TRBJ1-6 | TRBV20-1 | CSGIGQGSNSPLHF | TGCAGTGGGATCGGACAGGGGTCGAATTCACCCCTCCACTTT
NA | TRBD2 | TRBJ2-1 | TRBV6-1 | CASSTSGGVYNEQFF | TGTGCCAGCAGTACTAGCGGGGGGGTATACAATGAGCAGTTCTTC
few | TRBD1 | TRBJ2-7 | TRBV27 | CASTTRTERTGDNYEQYF | TGTGCCAGCACCACGAGGACCGAGCGGACAGGGGACAACTACGAGCAGTACTTC
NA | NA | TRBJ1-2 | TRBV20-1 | CSARNTGAYGYTF | TGCAGTGCTAGAAATACAGGAGCCTATGGCTACACCTTC
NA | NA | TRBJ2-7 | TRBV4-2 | CASSPGLRGVGYEQYF | TGTGCCAGCAGCCCGGGCCTGAGGGGTGTCGGCTACGAGCAGTACTTC
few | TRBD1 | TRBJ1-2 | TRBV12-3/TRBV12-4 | CASSPGQVSNYGYTF | TGTGCCAGCAGCCCGGGACAGGTGTCTAACTATGGCTACACCTTC
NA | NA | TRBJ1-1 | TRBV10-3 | CAISEVTYGGDMNTEAFF | TGTGCCATCAGTGAGGTTACCTATGGGGGCGATATGAACACTGAAGCTTTCTTT
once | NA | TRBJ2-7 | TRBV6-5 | CASRSRGELYEQYF | TGTGCCAGCAGGTCGAGAGGGGAACTCTACGAGCAGTACTTC
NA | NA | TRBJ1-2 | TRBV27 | CASSLREELRTSGYTF | TGTGCCAGCAGTTTGCGGGAGGAGTTGAGGACTTCTGGCTACACCTTC
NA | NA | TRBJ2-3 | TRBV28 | CASSPRTFNKDTQYF | TGTGCCAGCAGCCCCCGGACGTTCAACAAAGATACGCAGTATTTT
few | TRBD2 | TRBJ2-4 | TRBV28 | CASSFLSLAGSVNIQYF | TGTGCCAGCAGTTTCTTATCCCTAGCGGGGTCTGTTAACATTCAGTACTTC
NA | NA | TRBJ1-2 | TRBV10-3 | CAISFRDERYGCTF | TGTGCCATCAGTTTCCGGGACGAAAGATATGGCTGCACCTTC
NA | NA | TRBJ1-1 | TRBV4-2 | CASSPSRDMNTEAFF | TGTGCCAGCAGCCCCAGCCGGGATATGAACACTGAAGCTTTCTTT
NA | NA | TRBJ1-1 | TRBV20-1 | CSARVKGVGTEAFF | TGCAGTGCTAGAGTTAAAGGGGTCGGCACTGAAGCTTTCTTT
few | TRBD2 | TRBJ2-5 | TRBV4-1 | CASSPGLAGRETQYF | TGCGCCAGCAGCCCGGGACTAGCGGGAAGAGAGACCCAGTACTTC
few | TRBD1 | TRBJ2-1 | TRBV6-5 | CASKPTGGPYNEQFF | TGTGCCAGCAAACCCACAGGGGGACCCTACAATGAGCAGTTCTTC
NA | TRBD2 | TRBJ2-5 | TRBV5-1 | CASSFSGGEQETQYF | TGCGCCAGCAGCTTCAGCGGGGGGGAACAAGAGACCCAGTACTTC
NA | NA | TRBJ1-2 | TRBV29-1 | CSVDLGNLGLYGYTF | TGCAGCGTTGATTTGGGGAATCTGGGCCTCTATGGCTACACCTTC
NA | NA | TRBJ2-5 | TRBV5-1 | CASSSQQRLSSYNEQYF | TGCGCCAGCAGCTCTCAACAGCGACTTAGCTCCTACAATGAGCAGTACTTC
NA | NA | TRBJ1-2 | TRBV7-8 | CASSFSVQGYTF | TGTGCCAGCAGCTTCTCAGTACAGGGCTACACCTTC
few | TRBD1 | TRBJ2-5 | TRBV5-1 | CASSGTRQGIIKETQYF | TGCGCCAGCAGCGGAACCCGACAGGGAATCATAAAAGAGACCCAGTACTTC
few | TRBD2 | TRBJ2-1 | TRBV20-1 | CSARSGRALQFF | TGCAGTGCTCGTAGCGGGAGAGCACTTCAGTTCTTC
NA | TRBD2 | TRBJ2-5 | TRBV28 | CASTSLAGERGETQYF | TGTGCCAGCACCTCGCTAGCGGGAGAGCGAGGGGAGACCCAGTACTTC
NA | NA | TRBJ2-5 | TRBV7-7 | CASSRQTRGEDETQYF | TGTGCCAGCAGCCGACAGACTAGAGGGGAGGATGAGACCCAGTACTTC
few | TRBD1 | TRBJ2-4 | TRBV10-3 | CAISAGTEFNIQYF | TGTGCCATCAGTGCCGGGACAGAGTTTAACATTCAGTACTTC
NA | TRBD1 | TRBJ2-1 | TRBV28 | CASSPARQGAHNEQFF | TGTGCCAGCAGCCCGGCGCGGCAGGGGGCCCACAATGAGCAGTTCTTC
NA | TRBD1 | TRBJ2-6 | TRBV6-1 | CASSTGARSNRANVLTF | TGTGCCAGCTCTACAGGGGCCCGAAGTAATCGGGCCAACGTCCTGACTTTC
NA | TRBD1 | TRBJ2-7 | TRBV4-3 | CASSQDPVQGNEQYF | TGCGCCAGCAGCCAAGATCCCGTACAGGGGAACGAGCAGTACTTC
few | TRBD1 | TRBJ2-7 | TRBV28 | CASSLLGVVGTGSYEQYF | TGTGCCAGCAGTCTCCTGGGAGTGGTTGGGACAGGGTCCTACGAGCAGTACTTC
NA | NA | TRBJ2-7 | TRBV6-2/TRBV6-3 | CASRRRGLIPYEQYF | TGTGCCAGCAGACGACGCGGACTGATTCCCTACGAGCAGTACTTC
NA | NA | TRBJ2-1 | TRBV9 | CASSVGRNALSVNEQFF | TGTGCCAGCAGCGTAGGACGGAACGCCCTCAGCGTCAATGAGCAATTCTTC
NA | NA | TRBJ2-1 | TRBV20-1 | CSAKGQVAGASYNEQFF | TGCAGTGCTAAGGGACAGGTAGCGGGAGCCTCCTACAATGAGCAGTTCTTC
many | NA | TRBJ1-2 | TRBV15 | CATSGDYGYTF | TGTGCCACCAGCGGAGACTATGGCTACACCTTC
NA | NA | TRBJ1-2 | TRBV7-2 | CASSDRRLYGYTF | TGTGCCAGCAGCGATAGACGGCTCTATGGCTACACCTTC
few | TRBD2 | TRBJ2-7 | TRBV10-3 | CASTGNSGGEQYF | TGTGCCTCCACGGGGAATAGCGGGGGCGAGCAGTACTTC
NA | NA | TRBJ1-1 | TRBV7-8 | CASSLAGGALNTEAFF | TGTGCCAGCAGCTTAGCGGGGGGGGCTCTGAACACTGAAGCTTTCTTT
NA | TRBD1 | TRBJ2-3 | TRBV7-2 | CASSFGQGADTQYF | TGTGCCAGCAGCTTTGGACAGGGGGCAGATACGCAGTATTTT
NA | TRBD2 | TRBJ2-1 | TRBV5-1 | CTSSLDPGTRVNNEQFF | TGCACCAGCAGCTTGGATCCTGGGACTAGGGTTAACAATGAGCAGTTCTTC